The 27 T cell receptor beta chains below were found in one sample sequenced in a study of T cell responses to AZD1222 COVID-19 vaccine. Only in-frame clones appear in the TCRdb table, and some are missing; sequencing was by immunoSEQ multiplex PCR. The table records 180,000 or so clones, 90% to 95% of them present only once. Sequenced material: peripheral blood, taken 28 days after the second AZD1222 dose. Receptor source: an adult who received the AZD1222 COVID-19 vaccine.

The chain joins TRBV9 to TRBJ1-1, with D tentatively TRBD1 (5 bases). Germline loops: CDR1 SGDLS, CDR2 YYNGEE. Trimming stripped 0 bases from V and 5 bases from J, with 14 bases between. The CDR3 is made up of 15 amino acids. CDR3 sequence (DNA): TGTGCCAGCAGCGTAGCCGGGGGACTGGAAACTGAAGCTTTCTTT. The encoded protein is CASSVAGGLETEAFF.

The J gene is TRBJ2-5, the V gene TRBV6-5, with D perhaps TRBD2 (6 bases). Germline V CDR1 and CDR2: MNHEY, SVGAGI. The CDR3 loop spans 15 amino acids. V was cut by 5 bases and J by 1 base, with 14 bases left in between. This CDR3 reads CASSKIRGSQETQYF. The CDR3 DNA reads TGTGCCAGCAGTAAAATTCGGGGGTCCCAAGAGACCCAGTACTTC.

V is TRBV6-5 and J is TRBJ1-3; no definite D call. Trimming cost V 10 bases and J 0 bases, with 10 bases left between them. CDR3 length: 13 amino acids. In germline, CDR1 is MNHEY, CDR2 SVGAGI. This CDR3 reads CATYWGSGNTIYF. The CDR3 nucleotides are TGTGCCACCTACTGGGGCTCTGGAAACACCATATATTTT.

Comment on this clone: Other DNA sequences of this sample code for an identical CDR3. The CDR3 DNA reads TGTGCCAGCAGTTACAGGGGGCGGACCGGGGAGCTGTTTTTT. Its translation is CASSYRGRTGELFF. This chain joins TRBV28 and TRBJ2-2, with 9 bases lining up with TRBD1. V trimming: 4 bases; J trimming: 5 bases; junction bases outside the gene matches: 2. Per germline, CDR1 MDHEN and CDR2 SYDVKM. The CDR3 consists of 14 residues.

The V call is TRBV9, the J call TRBJ2-7; 7 bases align to TRBD1. The J segment lost 3 bases and the V segment lost 0 bases, leaving 3 bases of the junction unmatched. The germline V gene has CDR1 SGDLS and CDR2 YYNGEE. The CDR3 is 14 residues long. CDR3 DNA: TGTGCCAGCAGCGTAGCGGCAGGGGGCTACGAGCAGTACTTC. Protein product: CASSVAAGGYEQYF.

The chain has TRBV7-9 and TRBJ2-7; D remains ambiguous. Germline loops: CDR1 SEHNR, CDR2 FQNEAQ (reference sequence). The CDR3 spans 15 residues. V was pared by 3 bases and J by 0 bases, with 12 bases between. The DNA for the CDR3 is TGTGCCAGCAGCTTTACAGCCGTTAGCTCCTACGAGCAGTACTTC. It encodes CASSFTAVSSYEQYF.

The rearrangement links TRBV3-1 (or the pseudogene TRBV3-2) to TRBJ1-1, with a tentative D call TRBD1 (5 bases). Between the trimmed V and J ends, which lost 5 bases and 1 base, there was a span of 17 bases. This CDR3 region has 16 residues. From germline, CDR1 is LGHDT and CDR2 YNNKEL (reference sequence). The CDR3, as DNA: TGTGCCAGCAGCACCGGGACCAGGAGGGCGAACACTGAAGCTTTCTTT. Its translation is CASSTGTRRANTEAFF.

This chain links TRBV27 with TRBJ1-4; TRBD1 agrees at 10 bases. Germline V gene data show CDR1 as MNHEY and CDR2 as SMNVEV (reference sequence). After removal of 2 bases from V and 5 bases from J, the junction contained 8 bases not matched to a gene. This CDR3 comprises 17 residues. DNA of the CDR3: TGTGCCAGCAGTTTAATTGGACAGGGGGTTGGAAATGAAAAACTGTTTTTT. Residues: CASSLIGQGVGNEKLFF.

The gene calls are TRBV6-5 and TRBJ1-2; possibly TRBD1 for D (5 bases). This CDR3 has 13 amino acids. Germline CDR1 and CDR2: MNHEY and SVGAGI. V was clipped by 6 bases and J by 2 bases, with 10 bases between them. The CDR3 DNA reads TGTGCCAGCAGGAGGGAGGGGAACTATGGCTACACCTTC. Translating it yields CASRREGNYGYTF.

The chain is built from TRBV9 and TRBJ1-5, with D possibly TRBD1 on 5 matching bases. The CDR3 is 15 residues long. Germline assignment: CDR1 SGDLS and CDR2 YYNGEE. Deletions cut 3 bases from V and 5 bases from J, with 15 bases between. The CDR3: CASSASWGGDQPQHF. The CDR3, as DNA: TGTGCCAGCAGCGCATCGTGGGGGGGAGATCAGCCCCAGCATTTT.

The rearrangement joins TRBV9 to TRBJ2-3; 7 bases align to TRBD2. CDR3 length: 19 amino acids. Germline V gene sequence: CDR1 SGDLS, CDR2 YYNGEE. J gave up 2 bases and V 0 bases, and 15 bases lay outside the gene matches. CDR3 region: CASSVGGSGFPIPTDTQYF. In DNA form, the CDR3 reads TGTGCCAGCAGCGTAGGTGGTAGCGGGTTCCCGATTCCCACAGATACGCAGTATTTT.

V and J are TRBV7-2 and TRBJ1-4; D possibly corresponds to TRBD1 (6 bases). This CDR3 spans 18 amino acids. CDR1 and CDR2 (germline): SGHTA, FQGNSA. With 1 base removed from V and 5 bases from J, the gap between germline ends came to 20 bases. As DNA, the CDR3 is TGTGCCAGCAGCTTAGATTCAGGATTCTGGGGACAAAATGAAAAACTGTTTTTT. Its translation: CASSLDSGFWGQNEKLFF.

A word on this clone: This CDR3 is also generated by other DNA sequences in the sample. CDR3 sequence: CASSQNTEAFF. CDR3 nucleotides: TGCGCCAGCAGTCAGAATACTGAAGCTTTCTTT. The chain recombines TRBV4-3 with TRBJ1-1; D uncertain. Germline CDR1 LGHNA, CDR2 YSLEER. CDR3 length: 11 amino acids. Deletions cut 6 bases from V and 5 bases from J, with 7 bases between.

This rearrangement joins TRBV18 to TRBJ1-5, with D perhaps TRBD1 (6 bases). Germline lookup yields CDR1 KGHSH and CDR2 LQKENI. The CDR3 length is 16 residues. V shed 3 bases and J shed 3 bases, with 15 bases lying between them. The CDR3 DNA is TGTGCCAGCTCACCCGTTCCAGGGGTTTACAATCAGCCCCAGCATTTT. Protein: CASSPVPGVYNQPQHF.

The genes are TRBV7-9 and TRBJ2-2, with D possibly being TRBD1 (5 bases). The CDR3 is made up of 15 amino acids. Trimming stripped 8 bases from V and 4 bases from J, with 17 bases between. Germline V CDR1 and CDR2: SEHNR, FQNEAQ (reference sequence). CDR3 in amino acids: CASPPAGWVTGELFF. The CDR3 nucleotides read TGTGCCAGCCCCCCGGCAGGGTGGGTCACCGGGGAGCTGTTTTTT.

The rearrangement links TRBV2 to TRBJ1-1, with D unresolved. V was cut by 4 bases and J by 4 bases, with 7 bases left in between. This CDR3 is built from 12 residues. Germline V gene lookup returns CDR1 SNHLY and CDR2 FYNNEI. The CDR3 loop is CASSALGTEAFF. The CDR3 region has the DNA TGTGCCAGCAGTGCATTGGGCACTGAAGCTTTCTTT.

The chain carries TRBV4-1 and TRBJ1-1; weak D call: TRBD1 (5 bases). This CDR3 is 15 amino acids long. CDR1 MGHRA and CDR2 YSYEKL come from the germline V gene. Trimming removed 1 base at V and 4 bases at J, with 13 bases between. The CDR3 coding sequence is TGCGCCAGCAGCCAAGTAGTAGGGGTTGGCACTGAAGCTTTCTTT. Translated, it gives CASSQVVGVGTEAFF.

The rearrangement links TRBV20-1 to TRBJ1-1; D not certain. This CDR3 has 8 amino acids. Germline assignment: CDR1 DFQATT and CDR2 SNEGSKA (reference sequence). V was clipped by 4 bases and J by 11 bases, with 5 bases between them. Here the CDR3 DNA reads TGCAGTGCTACATATGCTTTCTTT. Amino acid sequence: CSATYAFF.

J is TRBJ2-2 and V is TRBV4-3, with 8 bases matching TRBD2. Per germline, CDR1 LGHNA and CDR2 YSLEER. V lost 4 bases, J lost 2 bases, and 3 bases stayed unmatched. This CDR3 comprises 15 residues. The CDR3 spells CASSPGTSNTGELFF. The CDR3 DNA is TGCGCCAGCAGCCCCGGGACTAGTAACACCGGGGAGCTGTTTTTT.

This clone was recorded a few times. The J gene is TRBJ1-2, the V gene TRBV18; tentatively, D is TRBD1 (5 bases). Germline CDR1 KGHSH, CDR2 LQKENI. CDR3 length equals 15 residues. The V gene lost 3 bases and the J gene lost 5 bases, with 16 bases spanning the gap. DNA of the CDR3: TGTGCCAGCTCACCGGGGAGACAGAGTCATTATGGCTACACCTTC. This gives the protein CASSPGRQSHYGYTF.

The genes are TRBV7-3 and TRBJ1-1; a weak D match, TRBD1 (5 bases). The germline V and J ends were trimmed by 5 bases and 4 bases, with 14 bases remaining between them. Germline loops: CDR1 SGHTA, CDR2 FQGTGA. The length of the CDR3 is 14 residues. CDR3 in amino acids: CASSASGPSTEAFF. The CDR3 DNA reads TGTGCCAGCAGCGCCTCGGGACCGAGCACTGAAGCTTTCTTT.

The chain employs TRBV5-1 and TRBJ2-1, with 8 bases fitting TRBD1. The V gene end was trimmed by 4 bases and the J gene end by 7 bases; junction bases not matched to a gene: 13. This CDR3 region has 16 residues. Germline V lookup: CDR1 SGHRS, CDR2 YFSETQ. The CDR3 is CASSTRSGTGGNEQFF. The CDR3 DNA is TGCGCCAGCAGCACCCGATCCGGGACAGGAGGGAATGAGCAGTTCTTC.

The rearrangement uses TRBV3-1 (or the pseudogene TRBV3-2) and TRBJ1-1; D remains unclear. Trimming took off 5 bases at V and 1 base at J, with 11 bases between the two ends. CDR1 is LGHDT, CDR2 YNNKEL, per germline (reference sequence). The CDR3 has 14 amino acids. Here the CDR3 reads CASSYTMRNTEAFF. The CDR3 DNA is TGTGCCAGCAGCTATACAATGCGGAACACTGAAGCTTTCTTT.

This rearrangement joins TRBV11-1 to TRBJ2-1; 10 bases line up with TRBD2. The CDR3 has 14 amino acids. V gave up 5 bases and J gave up 6 bases; unmatched junction bases: 4. Looked up from germline, CDR1 is SGHAT and CDR2 is FQDESV (reference sequence). The CDR3 sequence is CASSLSGGSNEQFF. In DNA form, the CDR3 reads TGTGCCAGCAGCCTTAGCGGGGGGAGCAATGAGCAGTTCTTC.

V and J are TRBV18 and TRBJ1-1; perhaps TRBD1 as D (5 bases). Germline CDR1 KGHSH, CDR2 LQKENI. Trimming stripped 6 bases from V and 3 bases from J, with 17 bases between. This CDR3 contains 15 residues. The CDR3 sequence is CASSPPGRQDTEAFF. Written as DNA, the CDR3 is TGTGCCAGCTCGCCGCCGGGACGTCAGGACACTGAAGCTTTCTTT.

The chain is built from TRBV6-2 or TRBV6-3 and TRBJ2-7; 10 nucleotides line up with TRBD1. CDR1 is MNHEY and CDR2 is SVGEGT in the germline V gene. The CDR3 covers 15 residues. The J segment lost 3 bases and the V segment lost 2 bases, leaving 4 bases of the junction unmatched. CDR3 in DNA: TGTGCCAGCAGTTACGAGACAGGGGGCTTCTACGAGCAGTACTTC. It is translated as CASSYETGGFYEQYF.

J is TRBJ2-7 and V is TRBV4-2; TRBD1 aligns across 10 bases. The V gene end was trimmed by 1 base and the J gene end by 4 bases; junction bases not matched to a gene: 4. Germline values: CDR1 LGHNA, CDR2 YNFKEQ. The CDR3 contains 15 residues. This CDR3 is CASSQGRTGGYEQYF. The CDR3 DNA follows: TGTGCCAGCAGCCAAGGCAGGACAGGGGGGTACGAGCAGTACTTC.